The TCR beta chain under discussion was sequenced for a study of T and B cells in COVID-19 patients. General observations from the study: Symptomatic-phase blood samples from mildly ill patients and early samples from severe cases were scarce.

BIOMED2 TRB-A/B primer pools were used in multiplex TRB PCR. TCRdb re-called the multiplex PCR reads with MiXCR, one entry per CDR3 protein. The sample comprises a few thousand distinct CDR3 sequences, 20% to 30% of which are singletons, and approximately 20% rests with the top ten. Sample share makes this clonotype medium-sized. Its target is unknown. From blood, roughly 240-550 ng of genomic DNA served as TRB template. Between the trimmed V and J ends, which lost 1 base and 6 bases, there was a span of 10 bases. The CDR3 totals 13 residues. This rearrangement joins TRBV12-3 or TRBV12-4 to TRBJ2-7; the D gene is possibly TRBD2 (6 bases). The receptor was derived from a human donor with active COVID-19. Sequencing was done on a sample of blood. CDR3 DNA: TGTGCCAGCAGTTTAGGAGCCGGGGGCGAGCAGTACTTC. Translating it yields CASSLGAGGEQYF.